These 4 T cell receptor beta chains came from one sample sequenced in a study of blood T cell repertoires in COVID-19. Assay used: immunoSEQ multiplex PCR; TCRdb lists only in-frame clones, some missing. Of some 170,000 clones listed, 87% are singletons. What was sequenced was PBMCs or T cells enriched from blood (not recorded which). These receptor sequences come from a human donor with acute COVID-19. The donor label of this sample is uncertain.

The chain uses TRBV28 and TRBJ2-2; TRBD2 matches 14 bases. The length of the CDR3 is 18 residues. Germline CDR1 MDHEN, CDR2 SYDVKM. The V gene end was trimmed by 5 bases and the J gene end by 1 base; junction bases not matched to a gene: 6. CDR3 DNA: TGTGCCAGCAGTCCAGCCGGGACTAGCGGGGGGAACACCGGGGAGCTGTTTTTT. Protein product: CASSPAGTSGGNTGELFF.

The chain is built from TRBV4-2 and TRBJ2-2, with D hard to call. CDR3 length: 14 amino acids. Germline loops: CDR1 LGHNA, CDR2 YNFKEQ. Trimming took off 4 bases at V and 5 bases at J, with 11 bases between the two ends. As DNA, the CDR3 is TGTGCCAGCAGCCCCCCCTTCGAGACCGGGGAGCTGTTTTTT. This translates into CASSPPFETGELFF.

The V gene is TRBV7-2, the J gene TRBJ2-5; 8 bases agree with TRBD1. Germline CDR1 is SGHTA and CDR2 is FQGNSA. The CDR3 totals 17 residues. The V and J ends lost 2 bases and 4 bases, in that order; junction bases with no gene match: 12. The chain's CDR3 is CASSLLPGTGRGETQYF. CDR3 nucleotide sequence: TGTGCCAGCAGCTTACTTCCCGGGACAGGCAGGGGAGAGACCCAGTACTTC.

This chain uses TRBV27 with TRBJ2-7; 10 nucleotides match TRBD2. CDR3 length equals 14 residues. The germline gives CDR1 MNHEY, CDR2 SMNVEV (reference sequence). J gave up 3 bases and V 3 bases, and 2 bases lay outside the gene matches. CDR3 nucleotides: TGTGCCAGCAGTTTTGTAGCGGGGGGCTACGAGCAGTACTTC. This encodes CASSFVAGGYEQYF.